These 4 T cell receptor beta chains originate from one sample sequenced in a study of cytomegalovirus exposure and HLA in healthy donors (dated by TCRdb to about 2017). Library creation used the immunoSEQ multiplex PCR assay. For the multiplex PCR, a mixture combining 60 forward primers for TCR Vbeta segments and 13 reverse primers for TCR Jbeta segments was used. Sourced from immuneACCESS, this table was stored by TCRdb with only in-frame sequences that have V and J called. A share of the clones is absent; for the studies checked, an unresolved V gene accounts for under half, and the remainder has no known explanation. The sample table shows some 200,000 clones, and around 77% are seen once. 2.9% of the sample comes from the top ten. The sequenced sample consisted of PBMCs. The receptors originated from a woman aged 25 to 45 in good health and CMV-seronegative.

This clone was counted only a few times. The rearrangement links TRBV14 to TRBJ1-1; weak D call: TRBD1 (5 bases). CDR1 and CDR2 from the germline V gene are SGHDN and FVKESK. The CDR3 is 14 amino acids. V lost 4 bases and J 4 bases, leaving 13 bases between the germline ends. CDR3 coding DNA: TGTGCCAGCAGCCTCGGGGGAATAATCACTGAAGCTTTCTTT. Its protein is CASSLGGIITEAFF. Drawing the rest from reference TRBV14 and TRBJ1-1, the complete variable domain is EAGVTQFPSHSVIEKGQTVTLRCDPISGHDNLYWYRRVMGKEIKFLLHFVKESKQDESGMPNNRFLAERTGGTYSTLKVQPAELEDSGVYFCASSLGGIITEAFFGQGTRLTVV.

This clone was picked up a small number of times. The chain couples TRBV18 to TRBJ2-5; 10 bases line up with TRBD2. The CDR3 contains 15 residues. The V gene's germline CDR1 is KGHSH and CDR2 LQKENI. With V trimmed by 3 bases and J by 5 bases, 6 bases remained unmatched. The CDR3 loop reads CASSPLAGVWETQYF. DNA for the CDR3: TGTGCCAGCTCACCCCTAGCGGGAGTTTGGGAGACCCAGTACTTC.

The chain uses TRBV2 and TRBJ2-7, with 9 bases identical to TRBD2. The CDR3 has 14 residues. The germline gives CDR1 SNHLY, CDR2 FYNNEI. With V trimmed by 7 bases and J by 2 bases, 6 bases remained unmatched. CDR3 DNA: TGTGCCAGCACATTAGCGGGGGCTCCCTACGAGCAGTACTTC. The encoded protein is CASTLAGAPYEQYF. Using reference TRBV2 and TRBJ2-7 for the parts outside the CDR3, the full variable domain is EPEVTQTPSHQVTQMGQEVILRCVPISNHLYFYWYRQILGQKVEFLVSFYNNEISEKSEIFDDQFSVERPDGSNFTLKIRSTKLEDSAMYFCASTLAGAPYEQYFGPGTRLTVT.

This clone was detected once. Here the CDR3 reads CASRAGTGLKKELFF. CDR3 in DNA: TGTGCCAGCAGGGCCGGGACAGGGTTGAAGAAGGAGCTGTTTTTT. V gene TRBV6-5 combines with J gene TRBJ2-2; 9 bases agree with TRBD1. CDR1 is MNHEY, CDR2 SVGAGI, per germline. V trimming: 6 bases; J trimming: 10 bases; junction bases outside the gene matches: 12. The CDR3 contains 15 residues.